This TCR beta chain came from a study of tumor-infiltrating lymphocytes in primary liver carcinoma (dated by TCRdb to 2015 to 2018). General notes on the study: Between late 2015 and early 2016, roughly five patients in China with histopathologically diagnosed primary liver carcinoma had their tumors surgically resected. Each sample produced roughly 3.65 to 7.5 million productive TCRbeta reads, and read depth showed no significant difference between tissue types. Across five regions of each liver tumor, along with adjacent normal tissue and blood, the study brought together TCRbeta repertoire sequencing, expression microarrays and whole-exome sequencing. A total of roughly 35 specimens from 5 patients underwent TCRbeta repertoire sequencing, comprising about 25 tumor regions, 5 adjacent noncancerous liver tissues and 5 peripheral blood samples. Repertoires from technical replicates were highly reproducible, with mean shared-clone rates near 0.89 and correlation coefficients above 0.95. Hepatocellular carcinoma (four) or combined HCC and intrahepatic cholangiocarcinoma (one) was present in the five patients, who were three men and two women aged 30 to 69 years. The five patients had tumors staged T1-T3 N0M0, with maximum diameters ranging from about 4.2 to 10 cm.

TRIzol reagent was used to extract blood RNA from unsorted whole blood, while the DNeasy Blood & Tissue kit provided the germline DNA. Chronic HBV infection was present in the patients, and the patients were treatment-naive at sampling. Before surgery, roughly 4.2 milliliters of peripheral blood were drawn into K2EDTA tubes. Unmatched junction bases come to 9, with V trimmed by 5 bases and J by 3 bases. The CDR3 numbers 16 residues from cysteine through phenylalanine. The entry retains the CDR3 DNA only, 48 bases that are in frame from base 1. From the germline V gene, CDR1 is SGHAT and CDR2 is FQNNGV. A constant-region primer and ProtoScript II reverse transcriptase were used to reverse-transcribe TCRbeta-specific cDNA from 500 ng total RNA. Construction of the TCRbeta libraries relied on three nested rounds of multiplex PCR, following a slightly modified ARM-PCR procedure. The first two PCR rounds used multiplex TRBV1-TRBV30 forward primers with a Cbeta reverse primer, each for about 11 cycles. Sample barcodes and Illumina adapters were attached in a final 25-cycle PCR using Deep VentR polymerase. Before sequencing, amplicons of 200-500 bp were purified from gel using a QIAquick gel extraction kit. An Illumina HiSeq 2500 was used to sequence the TCRbeta amplicons with 250-bp paired-end reads. Per the original workflow: Quality trimming of reads was performed with Trimmomatic v0.33, and paired reads were merged with FLASH v1.2.11 so that full CDR3 sequences could be recovered. V, D and J germline segments were assigned to the rearranged TCRbeta sequences by MiGEC v1.2.1b. Clonotype statistics and Shannon-Wiener diversity indices were calculated with VDJtools v1.0.0. To cut down on sampling bias, every analysis after diversity analysis relied on just the 250 most abundant clonotypes from each sample. The public reads were run again by TCRdb, first through fastp at Q25 and then through MiXCR, and only productive beta chains were kept. Each entry is one CDR3 protein sequence, shown with its most common DNA and genes. TCRdb assigned the V and J calls; the authors' analysis was not used. The sample has fewer than 350,000 distinct CDR3 sequences on record, roughly two thirds of them singletons. Together, the top ten hold about 8.4% of the sample.

This clonotype was counted at least ten times. Which antigen it targets is not known. Per-base qualities were not stored, and no clone one base away is much larger. Broad study findings and their caveats: With just a handful of patients in the study, the authors point out that the findings should be validated in a larger study. Repertoire overlap was found to be higher between tumor regions (mean approximately 35%) than between tumor-adjacent (17%) or tumor-blood (14%) pairs, consistent with antigen-driven expansion. Compared with blood, tumors had a significantly larger share of the repertoire taken up by the top 250 clones (p = 0.039). Comparison of CD4+ and CD8+ T cell repertoires was precluded by the use of bulk unsorted samples. Because only the TCR beta chain was sequenced and unpaired alpha chains were not captured, true repertoire diversity is likely underestimated.

The sequence was obtained from a man aged 35 to 55 with primary liver carcinoma and hepatitis B virus infection. The rearranged segments are TRBV11-2 and TRBJ2-1; 8 middle bases align to TRBD2. Sequenced sample: peripheral blood. The CDR3 region has the sequence CASSQSSGKSYNEQFF. The nucleotide sequence is given as TGTGCCAGCAGCCAAAGTAGCGGGAAGAGCTACAATGAGCAGTTCTTC.